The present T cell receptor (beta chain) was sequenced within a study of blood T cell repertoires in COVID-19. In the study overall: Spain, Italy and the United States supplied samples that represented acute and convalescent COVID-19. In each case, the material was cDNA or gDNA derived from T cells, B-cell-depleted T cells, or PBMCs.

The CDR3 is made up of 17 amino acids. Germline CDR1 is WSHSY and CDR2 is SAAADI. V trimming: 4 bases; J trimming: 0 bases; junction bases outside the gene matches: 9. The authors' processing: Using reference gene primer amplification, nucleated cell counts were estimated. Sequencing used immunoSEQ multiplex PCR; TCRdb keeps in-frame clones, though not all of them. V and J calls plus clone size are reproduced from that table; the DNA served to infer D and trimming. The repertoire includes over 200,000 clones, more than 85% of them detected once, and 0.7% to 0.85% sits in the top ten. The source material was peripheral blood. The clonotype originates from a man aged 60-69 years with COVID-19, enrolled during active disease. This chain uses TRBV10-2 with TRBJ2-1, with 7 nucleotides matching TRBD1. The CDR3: CASSAATGQSSYNEQFF. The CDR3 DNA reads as TGCGCCAGCAGTGCTGCTACGGGACAGAGCTCCTACAATGAGCAGTTCTTC.